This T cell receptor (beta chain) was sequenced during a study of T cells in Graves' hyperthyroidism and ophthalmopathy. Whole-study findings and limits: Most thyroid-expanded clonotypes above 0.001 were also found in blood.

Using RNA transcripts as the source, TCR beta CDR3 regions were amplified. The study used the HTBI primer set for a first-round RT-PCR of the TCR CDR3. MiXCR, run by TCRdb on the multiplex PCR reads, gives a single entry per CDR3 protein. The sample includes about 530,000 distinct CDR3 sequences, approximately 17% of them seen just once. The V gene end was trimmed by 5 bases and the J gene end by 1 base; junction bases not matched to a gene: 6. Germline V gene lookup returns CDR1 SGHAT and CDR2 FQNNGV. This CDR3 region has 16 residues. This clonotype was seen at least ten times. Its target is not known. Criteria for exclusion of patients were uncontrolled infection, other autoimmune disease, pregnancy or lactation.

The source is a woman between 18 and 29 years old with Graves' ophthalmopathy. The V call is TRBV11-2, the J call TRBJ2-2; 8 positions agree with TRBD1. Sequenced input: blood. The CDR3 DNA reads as TGTGCCAGCAGCCCGCCGGGGACAGGGAACACCGGGGAGCTGTTTTTT. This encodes CASSPPGTGNTGELFF.